This TCR beta chain was recorded in a study of T cells in Graves' hyperthyroidism and ophthalmopathy. The investigators amplified TCR beta CDR3 regions from RNA transcripts. During a first-round RT-PCR of the TCR CDR3, the HTBI primer set was used. TCRdb analysed the multiplex PCR reads with MiXCR anew, one entry per CDR3 protein. This sample has 600,000 to 800,000 distinct CDR3 sequences, with under 45% found just once. This clonotype has a count of ten or more. This CDR3 is built from 14 residues. CDR1 and CDR2 (germline): SGHTA, FQGNSA. Trimming shortened V by 1 base and J by 2 bases, and 8 bases separated the two germline ends.

The sequencing input was blood. The genes are TRBV7-2 and TRBJ1-2; D perhaps matches TRBD1 (5 bases). The receptor's source is a middle-aged woman with Graves' hyperthyroidism. As DNA, the CDR3 is TGTGCCAGCAGCTTAGTGCGGGGGAACTATGGCTACACCTTC. Its protein product is CASSLVRGNYGYTF.